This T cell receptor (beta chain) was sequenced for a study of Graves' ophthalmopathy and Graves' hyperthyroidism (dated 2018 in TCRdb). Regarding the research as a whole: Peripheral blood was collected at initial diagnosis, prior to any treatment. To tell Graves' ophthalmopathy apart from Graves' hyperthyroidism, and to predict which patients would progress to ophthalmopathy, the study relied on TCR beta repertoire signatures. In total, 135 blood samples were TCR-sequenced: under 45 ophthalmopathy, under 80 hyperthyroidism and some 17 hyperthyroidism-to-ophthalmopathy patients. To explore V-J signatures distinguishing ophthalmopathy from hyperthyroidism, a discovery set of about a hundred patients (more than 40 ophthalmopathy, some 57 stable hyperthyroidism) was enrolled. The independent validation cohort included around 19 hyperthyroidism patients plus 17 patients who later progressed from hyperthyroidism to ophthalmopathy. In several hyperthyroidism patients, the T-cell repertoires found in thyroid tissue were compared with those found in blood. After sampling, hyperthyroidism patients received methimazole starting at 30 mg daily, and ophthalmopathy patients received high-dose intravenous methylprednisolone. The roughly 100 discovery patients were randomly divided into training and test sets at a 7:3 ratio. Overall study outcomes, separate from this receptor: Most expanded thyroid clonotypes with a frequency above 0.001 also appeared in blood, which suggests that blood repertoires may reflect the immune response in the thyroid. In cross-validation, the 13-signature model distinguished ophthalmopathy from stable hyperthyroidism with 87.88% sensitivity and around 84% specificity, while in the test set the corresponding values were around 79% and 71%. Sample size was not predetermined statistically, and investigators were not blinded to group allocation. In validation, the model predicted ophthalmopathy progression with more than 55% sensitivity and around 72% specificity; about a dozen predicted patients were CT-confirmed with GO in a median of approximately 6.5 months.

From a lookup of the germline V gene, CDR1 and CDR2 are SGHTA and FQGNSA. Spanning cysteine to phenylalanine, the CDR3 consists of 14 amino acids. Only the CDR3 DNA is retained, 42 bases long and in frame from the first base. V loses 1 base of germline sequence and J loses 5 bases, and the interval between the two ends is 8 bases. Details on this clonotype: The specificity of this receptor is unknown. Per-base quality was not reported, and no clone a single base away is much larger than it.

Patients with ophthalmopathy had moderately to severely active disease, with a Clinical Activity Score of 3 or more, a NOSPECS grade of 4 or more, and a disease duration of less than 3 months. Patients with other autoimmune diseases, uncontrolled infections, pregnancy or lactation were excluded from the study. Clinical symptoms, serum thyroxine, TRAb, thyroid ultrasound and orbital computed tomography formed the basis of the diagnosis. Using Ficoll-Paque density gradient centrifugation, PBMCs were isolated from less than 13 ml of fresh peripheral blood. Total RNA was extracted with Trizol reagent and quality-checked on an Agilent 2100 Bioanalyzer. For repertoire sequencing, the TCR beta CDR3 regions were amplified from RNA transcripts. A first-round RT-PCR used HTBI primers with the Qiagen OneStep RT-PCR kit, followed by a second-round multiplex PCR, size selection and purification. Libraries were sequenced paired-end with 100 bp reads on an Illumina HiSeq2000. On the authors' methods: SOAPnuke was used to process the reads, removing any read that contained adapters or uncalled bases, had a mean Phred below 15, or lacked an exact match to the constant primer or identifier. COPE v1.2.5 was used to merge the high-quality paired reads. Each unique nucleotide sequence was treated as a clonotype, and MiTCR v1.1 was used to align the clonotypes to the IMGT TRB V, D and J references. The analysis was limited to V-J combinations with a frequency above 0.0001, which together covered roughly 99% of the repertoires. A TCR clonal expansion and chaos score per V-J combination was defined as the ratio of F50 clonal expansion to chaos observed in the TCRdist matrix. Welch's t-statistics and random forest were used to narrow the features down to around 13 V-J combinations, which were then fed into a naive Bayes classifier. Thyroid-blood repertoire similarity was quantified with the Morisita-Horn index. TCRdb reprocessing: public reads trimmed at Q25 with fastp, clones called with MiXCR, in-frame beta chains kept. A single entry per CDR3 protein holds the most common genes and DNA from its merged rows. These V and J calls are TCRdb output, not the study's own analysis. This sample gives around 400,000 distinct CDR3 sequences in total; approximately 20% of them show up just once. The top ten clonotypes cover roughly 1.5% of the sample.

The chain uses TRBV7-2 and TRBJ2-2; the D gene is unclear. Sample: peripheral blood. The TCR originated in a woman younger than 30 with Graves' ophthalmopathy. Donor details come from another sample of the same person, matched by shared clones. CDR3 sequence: CASSLGSGTGELFF. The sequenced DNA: TGTGCCAGCAGCTTAGGTTCTGGAACCGGGGAGCTGTTTTTT.